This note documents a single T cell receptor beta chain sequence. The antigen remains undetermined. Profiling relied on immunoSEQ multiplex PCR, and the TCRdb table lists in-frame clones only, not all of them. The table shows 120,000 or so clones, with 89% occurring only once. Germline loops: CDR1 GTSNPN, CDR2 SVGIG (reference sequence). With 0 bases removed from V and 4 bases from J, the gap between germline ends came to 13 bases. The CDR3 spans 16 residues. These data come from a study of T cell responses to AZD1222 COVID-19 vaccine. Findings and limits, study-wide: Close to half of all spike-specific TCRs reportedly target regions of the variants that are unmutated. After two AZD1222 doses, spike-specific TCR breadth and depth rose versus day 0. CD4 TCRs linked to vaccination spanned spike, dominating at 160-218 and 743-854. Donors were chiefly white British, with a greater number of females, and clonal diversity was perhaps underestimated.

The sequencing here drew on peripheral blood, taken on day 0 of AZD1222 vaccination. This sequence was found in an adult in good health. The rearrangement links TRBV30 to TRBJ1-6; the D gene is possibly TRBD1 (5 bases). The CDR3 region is CAWSVNQGIYNSPLHF. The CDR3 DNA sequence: TGTGCCTGGAGTGTAAATCAGGGCATTTATAATTCACCCCTCCACTTT.